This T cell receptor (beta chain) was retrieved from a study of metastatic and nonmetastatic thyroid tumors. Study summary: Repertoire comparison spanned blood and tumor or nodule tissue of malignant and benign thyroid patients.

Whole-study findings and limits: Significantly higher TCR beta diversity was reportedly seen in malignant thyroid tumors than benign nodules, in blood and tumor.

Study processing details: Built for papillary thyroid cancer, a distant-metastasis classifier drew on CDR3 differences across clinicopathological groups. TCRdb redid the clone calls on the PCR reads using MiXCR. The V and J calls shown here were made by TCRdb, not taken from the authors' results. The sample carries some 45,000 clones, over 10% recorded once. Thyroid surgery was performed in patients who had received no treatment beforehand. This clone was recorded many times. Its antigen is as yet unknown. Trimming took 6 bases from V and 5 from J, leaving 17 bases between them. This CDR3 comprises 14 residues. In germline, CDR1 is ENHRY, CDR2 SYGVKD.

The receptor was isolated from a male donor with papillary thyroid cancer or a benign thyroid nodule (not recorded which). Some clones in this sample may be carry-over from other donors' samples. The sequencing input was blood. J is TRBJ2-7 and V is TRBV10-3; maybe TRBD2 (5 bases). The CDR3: CAIRESTRLDEQYF. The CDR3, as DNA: TGTGCCATCAGAGAATCCACTAGACTCGACGAGCAGTACTTC.